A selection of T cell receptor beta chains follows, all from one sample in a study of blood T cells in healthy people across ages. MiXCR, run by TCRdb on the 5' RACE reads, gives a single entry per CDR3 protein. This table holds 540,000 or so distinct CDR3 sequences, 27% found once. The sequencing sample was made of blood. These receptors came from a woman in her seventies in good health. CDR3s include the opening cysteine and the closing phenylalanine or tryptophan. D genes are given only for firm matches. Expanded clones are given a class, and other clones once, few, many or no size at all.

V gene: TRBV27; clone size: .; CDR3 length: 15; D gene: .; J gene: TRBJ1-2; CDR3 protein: CASSLSPTAAYGYTF; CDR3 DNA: TGTGCCAGCAGTTTATCGCCCACGGCGGCCTATGGCTACACCTTC
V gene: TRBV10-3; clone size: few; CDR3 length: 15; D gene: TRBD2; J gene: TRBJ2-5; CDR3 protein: CAIAPTAGGGETQYF; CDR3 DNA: TGTGCCATCGCTCCGACAGCGGGGGGTGGAGAGACCCAGTACTTC
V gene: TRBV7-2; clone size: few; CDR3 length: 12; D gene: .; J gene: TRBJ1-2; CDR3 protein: CASSRLSYGYTF; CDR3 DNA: TGTGCCAGCAGCCGACTATCCTATGGCTACACCTTC
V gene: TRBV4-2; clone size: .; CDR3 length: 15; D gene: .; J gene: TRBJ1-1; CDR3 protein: CASSQVNGLNTEAFF; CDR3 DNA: TGTGCCAGCAGCCAAGTGAACGGGTTGAACACTGAAGCTTTCTTT
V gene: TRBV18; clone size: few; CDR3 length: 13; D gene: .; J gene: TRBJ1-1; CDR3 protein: CASSPLQRVEGFF; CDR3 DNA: TGTGCCAGCTCACCCTTACAACGGGTGGAGGGTTTCTTT
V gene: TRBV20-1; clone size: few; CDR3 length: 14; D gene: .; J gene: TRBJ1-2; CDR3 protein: CSATDTFGDYGYTF; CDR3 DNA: TGCAGTGCCACAGACACCTTTGGCGACTATGGCTACACCTTC
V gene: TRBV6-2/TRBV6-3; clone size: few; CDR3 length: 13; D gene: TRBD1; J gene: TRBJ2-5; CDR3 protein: CASSRDRAETQYF; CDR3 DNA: TGTGCCAGCAGCCGGGACAGGGCGGAGACCCAGTACTTC
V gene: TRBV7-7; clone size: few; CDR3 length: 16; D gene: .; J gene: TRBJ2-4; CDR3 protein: CASIPRRTLAKNIQYF; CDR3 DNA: TGTGCCAGCATCCCCAGACGGACTTTAGCCAAAAACATTCAGTACTTC
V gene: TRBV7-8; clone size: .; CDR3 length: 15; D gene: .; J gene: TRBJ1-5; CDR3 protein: CASSLVRGRGQPQHF; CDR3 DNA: TGTGCCAGCAGCTTAGTTCGGGGGAGAGGGCAGCCCCAGCATTTT
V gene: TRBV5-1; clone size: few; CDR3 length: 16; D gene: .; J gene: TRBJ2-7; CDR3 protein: CASSSDPAGVTYEQYF; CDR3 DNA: TGCGCCAGCAGCTCGGATCCGGCCGGGGTAACCTACGAGCAGTACTTC
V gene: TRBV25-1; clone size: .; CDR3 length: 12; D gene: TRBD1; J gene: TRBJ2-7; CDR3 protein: CASGQGSNEQYF; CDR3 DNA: TGTGCCAGTGGACAGGGGTCGAACGAGCAGTACTTC
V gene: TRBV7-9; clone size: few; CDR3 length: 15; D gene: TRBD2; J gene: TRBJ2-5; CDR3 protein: CASTSWSSGDETQYF; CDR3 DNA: TGTGCCAGCACTTCTTGGTCTAGCGGGGATGAGACCCAGTACTTC